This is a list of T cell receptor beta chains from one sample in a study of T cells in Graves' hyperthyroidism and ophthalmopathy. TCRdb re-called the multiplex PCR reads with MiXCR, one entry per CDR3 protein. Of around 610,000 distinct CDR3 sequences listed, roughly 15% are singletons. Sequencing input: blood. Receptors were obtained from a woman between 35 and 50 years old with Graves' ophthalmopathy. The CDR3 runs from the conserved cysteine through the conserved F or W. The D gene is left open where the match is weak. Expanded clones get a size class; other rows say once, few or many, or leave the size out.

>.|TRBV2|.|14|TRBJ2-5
CASSEARGQETQYF
TGTGCCAGCAGTGAAGCGCGGGGACAAGAGACCCAGTACTTC
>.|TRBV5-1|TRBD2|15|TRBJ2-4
CASSSAPGAGDIQYF
TGCGCCAGCAGCTCTGCCCCTGGGGCGGGGGACATTCAGTACTTC
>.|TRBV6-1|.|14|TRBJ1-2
CASRTENQATGYTF
TGTGCCAGCAGAACGGAAAATCAAGCCACTGGCTACACCTTC
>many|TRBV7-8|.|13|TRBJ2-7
CASSHSGQYEQYF
TGTGCCAGCAGCCATTCCGGACAGTACGAGCAGTACTTC
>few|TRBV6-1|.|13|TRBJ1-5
CGSGQNSNQPQHF
TGTGGGTCGGGGCAGAATAGCAATCAGCCCCAGCATTTT
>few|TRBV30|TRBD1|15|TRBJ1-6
CAWSPPGQLNSPLHF
TGTGCCTGGAGTCCGCCGGGACAGTTGAATTCACCCCTCCACTTT
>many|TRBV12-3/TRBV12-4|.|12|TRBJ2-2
CASSPFTGELFF
TGTGCCAGCAGTCCATTCACCGGGGAGCTGTTTTTT
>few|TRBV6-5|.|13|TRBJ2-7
CASSYEGTYEQYF
TGTGCCAGCAGTTACGAGGGGACCTACGAGCAGTACTTC
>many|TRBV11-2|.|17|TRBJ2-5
CASSLNWLSEYQETQYF
TGTGCCAGCAGCTTAAATTGGTTATCCGAGTACCAAGAGACCCAGTACTTC
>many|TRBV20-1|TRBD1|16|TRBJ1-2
CSAEMVGTGSAGGYTF
TGCAGTGCTGAAATGGTCGGGACAGGGAGTGCGGGTGGCTACACCTTC
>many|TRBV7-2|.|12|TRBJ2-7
CASRWGVNEQYF
TGTGCCAGTCGGTGGGGGGTTAACGAGCAGTACTTC